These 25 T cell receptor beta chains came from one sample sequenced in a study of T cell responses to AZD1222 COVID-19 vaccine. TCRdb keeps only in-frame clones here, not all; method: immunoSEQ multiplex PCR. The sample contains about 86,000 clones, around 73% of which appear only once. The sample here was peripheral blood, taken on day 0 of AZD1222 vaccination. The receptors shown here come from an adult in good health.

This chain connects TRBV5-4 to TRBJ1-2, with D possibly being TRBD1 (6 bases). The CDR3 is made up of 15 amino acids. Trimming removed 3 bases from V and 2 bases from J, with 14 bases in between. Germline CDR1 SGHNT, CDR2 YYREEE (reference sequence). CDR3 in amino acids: CASSSARTDNYGYTF. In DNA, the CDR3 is TGTGCCAGCAGCTCGGCCCGGACAGACAACTATGGCTACACCTTC.

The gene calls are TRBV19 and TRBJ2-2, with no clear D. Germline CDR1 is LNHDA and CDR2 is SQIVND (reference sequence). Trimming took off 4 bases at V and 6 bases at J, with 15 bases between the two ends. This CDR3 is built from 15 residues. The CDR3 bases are TGTGCCAGTAGTAACACCCCCGTAAGGGCCGGGGAGCTGTTTTTT. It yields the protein CASSNTPVRAGELFF.

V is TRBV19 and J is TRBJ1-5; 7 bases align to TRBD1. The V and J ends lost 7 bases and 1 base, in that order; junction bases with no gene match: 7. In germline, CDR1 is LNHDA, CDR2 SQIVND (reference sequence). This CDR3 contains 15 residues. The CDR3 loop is CASTPTGWSNQPQHF. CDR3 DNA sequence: TGTGCCAGTACCCCGACAGGGTGGAGCAATCAGCCCCAGCATTTT.

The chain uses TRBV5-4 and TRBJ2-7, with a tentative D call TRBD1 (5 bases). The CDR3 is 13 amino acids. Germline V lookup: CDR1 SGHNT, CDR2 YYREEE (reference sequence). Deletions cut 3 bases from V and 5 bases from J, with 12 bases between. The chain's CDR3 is CASSWAGLDEQYF. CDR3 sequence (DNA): TGTGCCAGCAGCTGGGCAGGGTTGGACGAGCAGTACTTC.

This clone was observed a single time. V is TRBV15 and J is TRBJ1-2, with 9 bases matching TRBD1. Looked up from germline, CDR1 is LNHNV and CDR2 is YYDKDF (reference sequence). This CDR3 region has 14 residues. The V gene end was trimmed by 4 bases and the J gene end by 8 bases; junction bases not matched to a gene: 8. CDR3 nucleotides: TGTGCCACCAGCACTAGCCGGGACAGGGACGGCTACACCTTC. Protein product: CATSTSRDRDGYTF.

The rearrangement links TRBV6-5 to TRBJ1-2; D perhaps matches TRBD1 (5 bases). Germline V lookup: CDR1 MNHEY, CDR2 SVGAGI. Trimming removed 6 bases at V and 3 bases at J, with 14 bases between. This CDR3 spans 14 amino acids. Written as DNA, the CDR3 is TGTGCCAGCAGACTATCCGGGACCTACTATGGCTACACCTTC. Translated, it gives CASRLSGTYYGYTF.

CDR3 loop: CASRLGGRPGELFF. The DNA of the CDR3 is TGTGCCAGCAGACTGGGGGGGAGACCCGGGGAGCTGTTTTTT. The chain has TRBV2 and TRBJ2-2; 7 bases align to TRBD2. The CDR3 has 14 residues. Germline V gives CDR1 SNHLY, CDR2 FYNNEI. V gave up 6 bases and J gave up 6 bases; unmatched junction bases: 7.

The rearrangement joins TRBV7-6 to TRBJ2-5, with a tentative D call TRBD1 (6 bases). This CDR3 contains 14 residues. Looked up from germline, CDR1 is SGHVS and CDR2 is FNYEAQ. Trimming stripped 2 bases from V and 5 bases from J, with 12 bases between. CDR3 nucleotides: TGTGCCAGCAGCTTACACAGGGCGATGGAGACCCAGTACTTC. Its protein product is CASSLHRAMETQYF.

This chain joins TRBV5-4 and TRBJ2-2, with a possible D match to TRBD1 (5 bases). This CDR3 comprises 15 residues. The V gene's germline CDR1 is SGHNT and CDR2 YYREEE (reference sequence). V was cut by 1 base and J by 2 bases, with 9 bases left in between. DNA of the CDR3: TGTGCCAGCAGCTTGAGGGGCCTCAACACCGGGGAGCTGTTTTTT. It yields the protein CASSLRGLNTGELFF.

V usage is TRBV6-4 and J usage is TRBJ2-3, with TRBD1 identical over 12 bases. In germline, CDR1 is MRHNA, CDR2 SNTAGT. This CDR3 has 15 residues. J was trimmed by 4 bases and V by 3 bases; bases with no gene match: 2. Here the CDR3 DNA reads TGTGCCAGCAGTGAGGGGACAGGGGGCGCAGATACGCAGTATTTT. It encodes CASSEGTGGADTQYF.

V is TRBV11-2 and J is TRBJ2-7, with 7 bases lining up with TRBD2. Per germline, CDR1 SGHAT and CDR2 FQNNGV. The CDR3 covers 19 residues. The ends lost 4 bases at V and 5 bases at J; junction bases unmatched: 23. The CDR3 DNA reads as TGTGCCAGCAGCTCTTTCCGCAGACTAGCAGGAAGCTTGGTCCACGAGCAGTACTTC. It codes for CASSSFRRLAGSLVHEQYF.

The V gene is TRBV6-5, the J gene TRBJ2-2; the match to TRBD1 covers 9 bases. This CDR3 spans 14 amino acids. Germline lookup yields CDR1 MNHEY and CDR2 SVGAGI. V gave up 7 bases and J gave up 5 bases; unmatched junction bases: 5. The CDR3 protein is CASKQGAQTGELFF. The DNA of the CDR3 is TGTGCCAGCAAACAGGGGGCGCAGACCGGGGAGCTGTTTTTT.

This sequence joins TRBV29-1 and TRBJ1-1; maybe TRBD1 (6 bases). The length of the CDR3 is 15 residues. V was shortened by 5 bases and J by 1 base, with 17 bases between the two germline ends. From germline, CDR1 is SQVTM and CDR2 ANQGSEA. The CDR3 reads CSVFAPGQRNTEAFF. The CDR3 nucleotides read TGCAGCGTTTTCGCTCCGGGACAACGGAACACTGAAGCTTTCTTT.

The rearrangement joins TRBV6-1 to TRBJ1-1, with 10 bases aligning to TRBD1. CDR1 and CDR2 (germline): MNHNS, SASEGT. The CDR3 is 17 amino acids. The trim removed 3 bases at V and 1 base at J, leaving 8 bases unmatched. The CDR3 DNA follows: TGTGCCAGCAGTGATCCGGGACAGGGGACGGGGAACACTGAAGCTTTCTTT. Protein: CASSDPGQGTGNTEAFF.

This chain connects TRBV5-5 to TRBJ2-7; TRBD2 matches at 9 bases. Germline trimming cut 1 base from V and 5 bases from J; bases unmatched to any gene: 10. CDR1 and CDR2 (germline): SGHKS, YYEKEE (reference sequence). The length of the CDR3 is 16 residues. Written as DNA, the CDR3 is TGTGCCAGCAGCTTGAGAGGGCAGACTAGCGGAGACGAGCAGTACTTC. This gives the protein CASSLRGQTSGDEQYF.

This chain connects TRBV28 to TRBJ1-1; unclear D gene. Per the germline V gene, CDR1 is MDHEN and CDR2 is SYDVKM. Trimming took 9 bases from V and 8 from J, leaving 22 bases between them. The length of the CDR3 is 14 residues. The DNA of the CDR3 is TGTGCCAGTGGGGTCGGGAGGCGCCAGTTAGAAGCTTTCTTT. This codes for CASGVGRRQLEAFF. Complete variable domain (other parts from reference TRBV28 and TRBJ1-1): DVKVTQSSRYLVKRTGEKVFLECVQDMDHENMFWYRQDPGLGLRLIYFSYDVKMKEKGDIPEGYSVSREKKERFSLILESASTNQTSMYLCASGVGRRQLEAFFGQGTRLTVV.

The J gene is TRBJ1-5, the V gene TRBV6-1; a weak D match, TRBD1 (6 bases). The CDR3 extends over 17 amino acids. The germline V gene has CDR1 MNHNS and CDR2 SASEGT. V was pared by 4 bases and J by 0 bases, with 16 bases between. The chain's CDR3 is CASSAGDIGLSNQPQHF. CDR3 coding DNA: TGTGCCAGCAGTGCCGGGGACATCGGGCTTAGCAATCAGCCCCAGCATTTT.

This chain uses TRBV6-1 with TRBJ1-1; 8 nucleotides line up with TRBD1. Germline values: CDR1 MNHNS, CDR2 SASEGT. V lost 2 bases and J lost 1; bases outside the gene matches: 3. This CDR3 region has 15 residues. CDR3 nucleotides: TGTGCCAGCAGTGAAACTGGACAGGGGAACACTGAAGCTTTCTTT. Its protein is CASSETGQGNTEAFF.

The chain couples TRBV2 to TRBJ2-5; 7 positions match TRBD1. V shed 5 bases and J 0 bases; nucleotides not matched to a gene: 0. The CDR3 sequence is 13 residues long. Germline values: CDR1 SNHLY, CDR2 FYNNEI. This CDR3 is CASSQGDQETQYF. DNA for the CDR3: TGTGCCAGCAGTCAGGGGGACCAAGAGACCCAGTACTTC.

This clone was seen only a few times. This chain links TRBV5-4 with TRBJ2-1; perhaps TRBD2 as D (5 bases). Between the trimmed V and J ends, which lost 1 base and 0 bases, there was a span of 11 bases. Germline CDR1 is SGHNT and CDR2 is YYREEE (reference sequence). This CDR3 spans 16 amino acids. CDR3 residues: CASSLSPRDSYNEQFF. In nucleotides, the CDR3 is TGTGCCAGCAGCTTGTCCCCCCGGGACTCCTACAATGAGCAGTTCTTC.

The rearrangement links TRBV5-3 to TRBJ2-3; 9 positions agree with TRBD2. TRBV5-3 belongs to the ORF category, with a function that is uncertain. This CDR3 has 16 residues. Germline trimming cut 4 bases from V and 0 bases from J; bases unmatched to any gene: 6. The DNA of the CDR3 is TGTGCCAGAAGCCGGGCGCTAGCGGGGAGCACAGATACGCAGTATTTT. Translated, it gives CARSRALAGSTDTQYF.

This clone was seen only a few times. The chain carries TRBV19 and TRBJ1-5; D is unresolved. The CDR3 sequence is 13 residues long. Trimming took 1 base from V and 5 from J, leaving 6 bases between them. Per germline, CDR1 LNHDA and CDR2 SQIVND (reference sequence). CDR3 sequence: CASSIGRDQPQHF. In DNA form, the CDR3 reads TGTGCCAGTAGTATAGGCCGGGATCAGCCCCAGCATTTT.

In nucleotides, the CDR3 is TGTGCCATCAGTGAGCGAGCAGGGGGAGGTGTGTCAAACACCATATATTTT. This gives the protein CAISERAGGGVSNTIYF. The gene calls are TRBV10-3 and TRBJ1-3; 7 nucleotides align to TRBD1. This CDR3 has 17 residues. Germline trimming cut 2 bases from V and 6 bases from J; bases unmatched to any gene: 13. Germline V gives CDR1 ENHRY, CDR2 SYGVKD.

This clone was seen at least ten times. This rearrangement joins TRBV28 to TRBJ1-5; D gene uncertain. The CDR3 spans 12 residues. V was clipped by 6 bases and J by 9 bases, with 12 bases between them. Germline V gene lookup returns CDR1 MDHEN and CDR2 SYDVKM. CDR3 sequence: CASRLNLGPQHF. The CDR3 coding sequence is TGTGCCAGCAGACTTAACCTCGGGCCCCAGCATTTT.

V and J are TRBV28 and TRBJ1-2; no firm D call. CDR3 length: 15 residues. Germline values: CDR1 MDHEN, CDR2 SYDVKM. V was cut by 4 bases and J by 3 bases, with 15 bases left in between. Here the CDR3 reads CASSSPGEAHYGYTF. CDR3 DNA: TGTGCCAGCAGTTCCCCCGGGGAGGCCCACTATGGCTACACCTTC.